Following are 22 T cell receptor beta chains from one sample sequenced in a study of shared clonotypes between healthy human individuals. Using immunoSEQ multiplex PCR, the repertoire was profiled, and TCRdb retains in-frame clones only, with some absent. The table records about 380,000 clones, around 96% of them present only once. The sequencing input was memory CD8+ T cells sorted from blood. Specified subset: CD45RO+ cells pooled with CCR7-negative TemRA cells. These receptors were obtained from a man aged 25-45 years in good health.

The gene calls are TRBV7-2 and TRBJ2-1; D not resolved. This CDR3 has 12 residues. The ends were cut back, 5 bases at V and 5 bases at J, with 7 bases in the middle. Germline lookup yields CDR1 SGHTA and CDR2 FQGNSA. CDR3 in amino acids: CASSRRNNEQFF. In nucleotides, the CDR3 is TGTGCCAGCAGCCGCCGAAACAATGAGCAGTTCTTC. Together with reference TRBV7-2 and TRBJ2-1, the CDR3 gives the full variable domain: GAGVSQSPSNKVTEKGKDVELRCDPISGHTALYWYRQSLGQGLEFLIYFQGNSAPDKSGLPSDRFSAERTGGSVSTLTIQRTQQEDSAVYLCASSRRNNEQFFGPGTRLTVL.

The chain joins TRBV28 to TRBJ1-2; 7 positions match TRBD1. Per germline, CDR1 MDHEN and CDR2 SYDVKM. With V trimmed by 6 bases and J by 6 bases, 7 bases remained unmatched. The CDR3 runs to 13 residues. CDR3 region: CASSPGTVHGYTF. The CDR3 DNA is TGTGCCAGCAGCCCCGGGACAGTGCATGGCTACACCTTC.

The chain recombines TRBV7-2 with TRBJ2-3; D might be TRBD2 (5 bases). The germline CDR1 and CDR2 sequences are SGHTA and FQGNSA. CDR3 length: 16 amino acids. Trimming shortened V by 4 bases and J by 0 bases, and 14 bases separated the two germline ends. The CDR3 here is CASSYSRAASTDTQYF. The DNA for the CDR3 is TGTGCCAGCAGCTACTCCCGAGCGGCTAGCACAGATACGCAGTATTTT.

This sequence joins TRBV28 and TRBJ1-1, with D maybe TRBD1 (6 bases). The germline CDR1 and CDR2 sequences are MDHEN and SYDVKM. The length of the CDR3 is 10 residues. The V end was cut by 9 bases, the J end by 7 bases, with 9 bases between. The CDR3 nucleotides are TGTGCCAGTGCACAGGGTGAAGCTTTCTTT. Amino acid sequence: CASAQGEAFF. Drawing the rest from reference TRBV28 and TRBJ1-1, the complete variable domain is DVKVTQSSRYLVKRTGEKVFLECVQDMDHENMFWYRQDPGLGLRLIYFSYDVKMKEKGDIPEGYSVSREKKERFSLILESASTNQTSMYLCASAQGEAFFGQGTRLTVV.

V gene TRBV28 combines with J gene TRBJ1-5, with unresolved D. Trimming cost V 2 bases and J 0 bases, with 8 bases left between them. This CDR3 spans 15 amino acids. The germline V gene has CDR1 MDHEN and CDR2 SYDVKM. The CDR3 DNA reads as TGTGCCAGCAGTTTAGCCGGATATAGCAATCAGCCCCAGCATTTT. Translation gives CASSLAGYSNQPQHF.

The chain couples TRBV27 to TRBJ2-1; TRBD2 matches at 8 bases. CDR3 length: 15 residues. Germline lookup yields CDR1 MNHEY and CDR2 SMNVEV (reference sequence). Trimming cost V 3 bases and J 3 bases; bases outside gene matches: 4. The CDR3 nucleotides read TGTGCCAGCAGTTTCTCTAGCGGGTTCTACAATGAGCAGTTCTTC. This encodes CASSFSSGFYNEQFF.

The count of this clone is one. V usage is TRBV7-9 and J usage is TRBJ2-1, with 13 bases fitting TRBD2. The CDR3 contains 14 residues. CDR1 SEHNR and CDR2 FQNEAQ come from the germline V gene (reference sequence). The CDR3 sequence is CVTSRTSGSWEQFF. For the CDR3, the DNA is TGTGTGACCTCCCGGACTAGCGGGAGTTGGGAGCAGTTCTTC. The variable domain in full, with the rest retrieved from reference TRBV7-9 and TRBJ2-1, is DTGVSQNPRHKITKRGQNVTFRCDPISEHNRLYWYRQTLGQGPEFLTYFQNEAQLEKSRLLSDRFSAERPKGSFSTLEIQRTEQGDSAMYLCVTSRTSGSWEQFFGPGTRLTVL.

The V and J genes are TRBV9 and TRBJ2-2, with 7 nucleotides matching TRBD1. CDR1 is SGDLS, CDR2 YYNGEE, per germline. Germline trimming cut 0 bases from V and 0 bases from J; bases unmatched to any gene: 2. The CDR3 contains 16 residues. The CDR3 sequence: CASSVAQGPNTGELFF. CDR3 coding DNA: TGTGCCAGCAGCGTAGCACAGGGGCCGAACACCGGGGAGCTGTTTTTT. The complete variable domain, with remaining parts taken from reference TRBV9 and TRBJ2-2, reads DSGVTQTPKHLITATGQRVTLRCSPRSGDLSVYWYQQSLDQGLQFLIQYYNGEERAKGNILERFSAQQFPDLHSELNLSSLELGDSALYFCASSVAQGPNTGELFFGEGSRLTVL.

The CDR3 here is CASSQQGRNVLTF. CDR3 bases: TGCGCCAGCAGTCAGCAAGGGAGGAACGTCCTGACTTTC. The chain couples TRBV5-1 to TRBJ2-6; TRBD2 is a possible D gene (6 bases). CDR1 is SGHRS, CDR2 YFSETQ, per germline. This CDR3 spans 13 amino acids. Deletions cut 5 bases from V and 10 bases from J, with 13 bases between. Combining the CDR3 with reference TRBV5-1 and TRBJ2-6 gives the whole variable domain KAGVTQTPRYLIKTRGQQVTLSCSPISGHRSVSWYQQTPGQGLQFLFEYFSETQRNKGNFPGRFSGRQFSNSRSEMNVSTLELGDSALYLCASSQQGRNVLTFGAGSRLTVL.

V and J are TRBV7-2 and TRBJ2-5; unclear D gene. Germline loops: CDR1 SGHTA, CDR2 FQGNSA. The CDR3 contains 13 residues. Trimming stripped 0 bases from V and 2 bases from J, with 4 bases between. The CDR3 DNA reads TGTGCCAGCAGCTTAGCCGTGCAAGAGACCCAGTACTTC. It encodes CASSLAVQETQYF.

The CDR3 spells CASSSDRGLHYEQYF. The CDR3 nucleotides read TGTGCCAGCAGTTCCGACAGGGGGCTTCACTACGAGCAGTACTTC. This chain uses TRBV28 with TRBJ2-7; TRBD1 matches 10 bases. V was pared by 4 bases and J by 3 bases, with 6 bases of the junction left unmatched. The germline V gene encodes CDR1 MDHEN and CDR2 SYDVKM. The CDR3 is 15 residues long.

The chain uses TRBV28 and TRBJ2-3, with unresolved D. Between the trimmed V and J ends, which lost 6 bases and 6 bases, there was a span of 13 bases. Germline V CDR1 and CDR2: MDHEN, SYDVKM. There are 13 residues in the CDR3. CDR3 amino acids: CASSGPSLDTQYF. CDR3 DNA: TGTGCCAGCAGCGGACCTTCTTTGGATACGCAGTATTTT.

V usage is TRBV4-2 and J usage is TRBJ2-1; TRBD2 matches 8 bases. Per the germline V gene, CDR1 is LGHNA and CDR2 is YNFKEQ. V lost 5 bases and J lost 6; bases outside the gene matches: 12. The CDR3 runs to 16 residues. In DNA, the CDR3 is TGTGCCAGCAGCGAACCGGGACTAGGAGGGGGCAATGAGCAGTTCTTC. It yields the protein CASSEPGLGGGNEQFF.

This chain connects TRBV5-4 to TRBJ2-7; 7 bases map to TRBD2. Germline values: CDR1 SGHNT, CDR2 YYREEE (reference sequence). Trimming cost V 4 bases and J 6 bases; bases outside gene matches: 4. This CDR3 is 12 amino acids long. The chain's CDR3 is CASSSGVGEQYF. The CDR3 DNA reads as TGTGCCAGCAGCAGCGGGGTTGGCGAGCAGTACTTC.

This clone appeared once. As DNA, the CDR3 is TGTGCCAGCACCTTCCGGGACAGGGTAAACTATGGCTACACCTTC. This encodes CASTFRDRVNYGYTF. The J gene is TRBJ1-2, the V gene TRBV28, with 9 positions matching TRBD1. The germline V gene has CDR1 MDHEN and CDR2 SYDVKM. This CDR3 spans 15 amino acids. V shed 7 bases and J 2 bases; nucleotides not matched to a gene: 8.

V is TRBV5-1 and J is TRBJ2-5; no definite D call. The CDR3 covers 13 residues. The V gene's germline CDR1 is SGHRS and CDR2 YFSETQ. Trimming pared 5 bases from V and 1 base from J, leaving 9 bases between. The DNA of the CDR3 is TGCGCCAGCAGGAACAGCCCCCAAGAGACCCAGTACTTC. Its translation: CASRNSPQETQYF.

The chain recombines TRBV5-3 with TRBJ2-5; 7 bases are shared with TRBD2. TRBV5-3 is marked as an open reading frame, function uncertain. This CDR3 is built from 14 residues. Trimming removed 4 bases from V and 1 base from J; junction bases left unmatched: 4. The chain's CDR3 is CARSAGRIQETQYF. The CDR3 bases are TGTGCCAGAAGCGCCGGGAGGATCCAAGAGACCCAGTACTTC.

The gene calls are TRBV19 and TRBJ1-5; a weak D match, TRBD1 (6 bases). The CDR3 loop spans 15 amino acids. Germline lookup yields CDR1 LNHDA and CDR2 SQIVND (reference sequence). V lost 1 base to trimming and J lost 8 bases, with 15 bases between them. The CDR3 DNA is TGTGCCAGTAGTATAGTAGGGCAGGGGACCAAGCCCCAGCATTTT. It is translated as CASSIVGQGTKPQHF.

Concerning this clone itself: Within the sample, other DNA sequences also encode this same CDR3. The rearrangement uses TRBV15 and TRBJ1-5; 8 nucleotides match TRBD1. The CDR3 is 15 amino acids. Losses at the gene ends were 3 bases for V and 3 bases for J; bases not matched to a gene: 4. CDR1 is LNHNV and CDR2 is YYDKDF in the germline V gene (reference sequence). The CDR3 DNA follows: TGTGCCACCAGCAGGGACAGGGTCTCCAATCAGCCCCAGCATTTT. Its translation: CATSRDRVSNQPQHF.

V gene TRBV5-4 combines with J gene TRBJ1-5; 7 bases match TRBD1. CDR3 size: 16 residues. V trimming: 0 bases; J trimming: 0 bases; junction bases outside the gene matches: 3. Germline CDR1 is SGHNT and CDR2 is YYREEE (reference sequence). CDR3 coding DNA: TGTGCCAGCAGCTTGGCCAGGGGGGATAGCAATCAGCCCCAGCATTTT. It is translated as CASSLARGDSNQPQHF.

The chain combines TRBV19 with TRBJ1-2; 8 bases line up with TRBD1. Germline loops: CDR1 LNHDA, CDR2 SQIVND (reference sequence). Trimming cost V 0 bases and J 5 bases; bases outside gene matches: 2. The CDR3 has 14 residues. CDR3 DNA: TGTGCCAGTAGTATAGAAACAGGGGGGTATGGCTACACCTTC. Translation gives CASSIETGGYGYTF.

The genes are TRBV19 and TRBJ2-2, with D possibly called TRBD1 or TRBD2 (5 bases each). Germline V CDR1 and CDR2: LNHDA, SQIVND (reference sequence). The CDR3 is made up of 14 amino acids. Trimming took 4 bases from V and 2 from J, leaving 8 bases between them. The DNA of the CDR3 is TGTGCCAGTAGTAGGGACGGTAACACCGGGGAGCTGTTTTTT. Residues: CASSRDGNTGELFF.